There are many counts of the clone carrying this TCR beta chain. Its target is unknown. The data stem from a study of T cells after yellow fever vaccination. Study results and limitations: Peak timing came faster in the weaker secondary response, day 5 versus 15. There was a small share of clonotypes that showed up in both the CD4 and CD8 compartments.

Germline V CDR1 and CDR2: DFQATT, SNEGSKA (reference sequence). V trimming: 6 bases; J trimming: 6 bases; junction bases outside the gene matches: 7. The CDR3 totals 13 residues. TCRdb used MiXCR to reprocess the 5' RACE reads, holding one entry per CDR3 protein. There are 350,000 to 450,000 distinct CDR3 sequences in the sample; around 6.4% occur only once, and approximately 16% lies in the top ten. This specimen was PBMCs, taken 5 days after the yellow fever booster vaccination. The V call is TRBV20-1, the J call TRBJ2-1; the match to TRBD2 covers 8 bases. This clonotype was obtained from a man aged 25 to 40 who received the YFV17D yellow fever vaccine. CDR3 amino acids: CSAVSGTRNEQFF. The CDR3 DNA reads as TGCAGTGCCGTTAGCGGGACCCGCAATGAGCAGTTCTTC.